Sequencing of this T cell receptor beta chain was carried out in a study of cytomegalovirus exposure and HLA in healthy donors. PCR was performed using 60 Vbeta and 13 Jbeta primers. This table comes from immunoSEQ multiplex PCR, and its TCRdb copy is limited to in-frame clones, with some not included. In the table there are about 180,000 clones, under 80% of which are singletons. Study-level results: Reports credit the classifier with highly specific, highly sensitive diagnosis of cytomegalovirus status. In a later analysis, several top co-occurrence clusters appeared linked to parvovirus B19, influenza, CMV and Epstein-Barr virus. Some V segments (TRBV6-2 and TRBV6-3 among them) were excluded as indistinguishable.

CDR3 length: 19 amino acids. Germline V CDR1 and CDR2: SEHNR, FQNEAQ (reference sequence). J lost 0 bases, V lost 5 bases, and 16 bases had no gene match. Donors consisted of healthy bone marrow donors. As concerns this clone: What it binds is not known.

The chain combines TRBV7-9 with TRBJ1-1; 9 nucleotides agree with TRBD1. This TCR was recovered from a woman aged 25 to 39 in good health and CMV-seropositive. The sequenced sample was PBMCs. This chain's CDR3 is CASSHVPGQGGVMNTEAFF. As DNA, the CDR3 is TGTGCCAGCAGCCATGTACCGGGACAGGGTGGAGTAATGAACACTGAAGCTTTCTTT.